What follows are 21 T cell receptor beta chains derived from one specimen sequenced in a study of CD8+CD57+ T cells in acquired aplastic anemia. Whoever was chosen for sequencing had shown CD8+CD57+ cell expansion by flow cytometry. TCR beta VDJ and CDR3 profiling used genomic DNA as template. TCRdb called the reads again in MiXCR, with one record for every CDR3 protein. The sample contains under 200,000 distinct CDR3 sequences, approximately 48% of which appear only once. Sequencing used sorted CD4+, CD8+, or CD8+CD57+ T cells (not recorded which) from PBMCs. Every receptor here comes from a human donor with aplastic anemia.

This sequence joins TRBV11-2 and TRBJ2-5; TRBD1 is a possible D gene (6 bases). CDR1 is SGHAT, CDR2 FQNNGV, per germline. The CDR3 spans 15 residues. V lost 5 bases and J 1 base, leaving 14 bases between the germline ends. CDR3 in amino acids: CASSLGDTLQETQYF. As DNA, the CDR3 is TGTGCCAGCAGCCTGGGGGACACACTCCAAGAGACCCAGTACTTC.

This clonotype was seen more than once but under ten times. The J gene is TRBJ1-1, the V gene TRBV3-1, with D possibly TRBD1 on 6 matching bases. This CDR3 is built from 13 residues. V was shortened by 1 base and J by 8 bases, with 11 bases between the two germline ends. CDR1 LGHDT and CDR2 YNNKEL come from the germline V gene (reference sequence). The CDR3: CASSQGPQGEAFF. The DNA of the CDR3 is TGTGCCAGCAGCCAAGGGCCTCAGGGGGAAGCTTTCTTT.

This clonotype was observed many times. The chain uses TRBV7-9 and TRBJ2-5; tentative D call: TRBD1 (6 bases). Germline V gives CDR1 SEHNR, CDR2 FQNEAQ (reference sequence). Trimming shortened V by 1 base and J by 5 bases, and 8 bases separated the two germline ends. The CDR3 runs to 13 residues. The CDR3 DNA is TGTGCCAGCAGCTTAGTAACAGGGGAGACCCAGTACTTC. The encoded protein is CASSLVTGETQYF.

This chain's CDR3 is CASSPGTVPIIQYF. The CDR3 DNA reads as TGCGCCAGCAGCCCGGGGACAGTCCCTATCATTCAGTACTTC. V gene TRBV4-3 combines with J gene TRBJ2-4, with 7 bases matching TRBD1. Germline V gives CDR1 LGHNA, CDR2 YSLEER. Losses at the gene ends were 4 bases for V and 9 bases for J; bases not matched to a gene: 9. CDR3 length equals 14 residues.

About this clonotype itself: This clone may be a read error of a much larger clone one base away. This chain uses TRBV7-8 with TRBJ2-1, with 9 bases fitting TRBD2. The CDR3 consists of 13 residues. The germline CDR1 and CDR2 sequences are SGHVS and FQNEAQ. V shed 5 bases and J 12 bases; nucleotides not matched to a gene: 8. The CDR3 region has the DNA TGTGCCAGCAGCGGAGGGGCAGCGGGGGGGCAGTTCTTC. Translated: CASSGGAAGGQFF.

This chain joins TRBV19 and TRBJ2-5; tentative D call: TRBD2 (5 bases). Germline V gene lookup returns CDR1 LNHDA and CDR2 SQIVND (reference sequence). The V end lost 10 bases, the J end lost 4 bases, and 7 bases lay between the germline ends. This CDR3 comprises 10 residues. CDR3 bases: TGTGCCACCCGGGGAGAGACCCAGTACTTC. This sequence encodes CATRGETQYF.

In this sample, this clonotype turned up many times. The rearrangement joins TRBV6-4 to TRBJ2-3; either TRBD1 or TRBD2 may supply D (5 bases each). Trimming shortened V by 4 bases and J by 2 bases, and 7 bases separated the two germline ends. The CDR3 has 13 amino acids. In germline, CDR1 is MRHNA, CDR2 SNTAGT. CDR3 in amino acids: CASSAGPTDTQYF. The CDR3 nucleotides read TGTGCCAGCAGTGCGGGACCCACAGATACGCAGTATTTT.

This clonotype was detected a few times. This chain joins TRBV24-1 and TRBJ2-5; D remains unclear. Looked up from germline, CDR1 is KGHDR and CDR2 is SFDVKD. This CDR3 is 12 amino acids long. V lost 0 bases, J lost 3 bases, and 1 base lay in between. The CDR3 is CATSDLKETQYF. CDR3 in DNA: TGTGCCACCAGTGATTTGAAAGAGACCCAGTACTTC.

This clonotype was recorded at least ten times. The chain links TRBV6-1 to TRBJ1-5, with unresolved D. V was pared by 6 bases and J by 5 bases, with 14 bases between. This CDR3 is built from 14 residues. Germline V gives CDR1 MNHNS, CDR2 SASEGT. The CDR3: CASSAVVSDQPQHF. The CDR3 bases are TGTGCCAGCAGCGCCGTGGTGTCAGATCAGCCCCAGCATTTT.

Of note for this clonotype: Mismatch with germline at one junction end may stem from a read error. The DNA of the CDR3 is TGTGTCAGCAGCGGGACCAGCTCCTACGAGCAGTACTTC. Protein: CVSSGTSSYEQYF. The chain carries TRBV13 and TRBJ2-7; 7 nucleotides align to TRBD2. Germline V CDR1 and CDR2: PRHDT, FYEKMQ (reference sequence). The CDR3 sequence is 13 residues long.

CDR3 loop: CASSQGPGSNQPQHF. CDR3 coding DNA: TGTGCCAGCAGCCAAGGTCCCGGGAGCAATCAGCCCCAGCATTTT. The V gene is TRBV3-1, the J gene TRBJ1-5; D gene uncertain. CDR3 length: 15 amino acids. From germline, CDR1 is LGHDT and CDR2 YNNKEL (reference sequence). V was cut by 1 base and J by 1 base, with 8 bases left in between.

CDR3 in amino acids: CASSLGAIEKLFF. The CDR3 DNA sequence: TGTGCCAGCAGCTTAGGGGCGATTGAAAAACTGTTTTTT. The rearrangement links TRBV7-9 to TRBJ1-4; D uncertain. Deletions cut 1 base from V and 7 bases from J, with 7 bases between. Germline V lookup: CDR1 SEHNR, CDR2 FQNEAQ (reference sequence). This CDR3 spans 13 amino acids.

This rearrangement joins TRBV24-1 to TRBJ2-5; the D is unclear. The CDR3 totals 16 residues. Germline CDR1 reads KGHDR; CDR2 reads SFDVKD. The V gene lost 3 bases and the J gene lost 3 bases, with 16 bases spanning the gap. The CDR3 is CATSDPPGQTKETQYF. CDR3 nucleotides: TGTGCCACCAGTGATCCCCCGGGTCAGACGAAAGAGACCCAGTACTTC.

This clonotype was counted at least ten times. This chain connects TRBV5-4 to TRBJ1-1; D perhaps matches TRBD1 (5 bases). The CDR3 totals 14 residues. Per germline, CDR1 SGHNT and CDR2 YYREEE (reference sequence). Trimming cost V 3 bases and J 4 bases, with 13 bases left between them. The CDR3, as DNA: TGTGCCAGCAGCTCTAAGGACGGGACCACTGAAGCTTTCTTT. It yields the protein CASSSKDGTTEAFF.

This clonotype was counted ten times or more. This chain links TRBV9 with TRBJ1-4, with D uncertain. Trimming stripped 7 bases from V and 3 bases from J, with 16 bases between. This CDR3 comprises 15 residues. The germline V gene has CDR1 SGDLS and CDR2 YYNGEE. The CDR3 DNA reads as TGTGCCAGCGGCCATATGGGTGGGGCTAATGAAAAACTGTTTTTT. Protein product: CASGHMGGANEKLFF. Filled out from reference TRBV9 and TRBJ1-4, the complete variable domain reads DSGVTQTPKHLITATGQRVTLRCSPRSGDLSVYWYQQSLDQGLQFLIQYYNGEERAKGNILERFSAQQFPDLHSELNLSSLELGDSALYFCASGHMGGANEKLFFGSGTQLSVL.

The sample holds a few counts of this clonotype. The chain uses TRBV25-1 and TRBJ1-1; 7 positions match TRBD1. The V gene end was trimmed by 3 bases and the J gene end by 7 bases; junction bases not matched to a gene: 5. The CDR3 is made up of 13 amino acids. Germline-derived CDR1 and CDR2 are MGHDK and SYGVNS. CDR3 loop: CASSEGQPYEAFF. The CDR3 nucleotides are TGTGCCAGCAGTGAGGGACAGCCGTATGAAGCTTTCTTT.

The chain carries TRBV29-1 and TRBJ2-1; D not certain. CDR3 size: 12 residues. The germline V gene has CDR1 SQVTM and CDR2 ANQGSEA. The V and J ends lost 5 bases and 9 bases respectively, with 14 bases between them. CDR3 in amino acids: CSVTSREAEQFF. DNA for the CDR3: TGCAGCGTTACCAGCCGAGAGGCTGAGCAGTTCTTC.

V is TRBV12-3 or TRBV12-4 and J is TRBJ2-6, with D hard to call. Deletions cut 0 bases from V and 0 bases from J, with 12 bases between. The CDR3 is made up of 18 amino acids. The CDR3: CASSLALGSRSGANVLTF. CDR3 nucleotide sequence: TGTGCCAGCAGTTTAGCGCTGGGGTCCCGCTCTGGGGCCAACGTCCTGACTTTC.

The rearrangement joins TRBV20-1 to TRBJ2-5, with D perhaps matching TRBD1 or TRBD2 (5 bases each). The CDR3 sequence is 20 residues long. V shed 5 bases and J shed 3 bases, with 34 bases lying between them. Germline CDR1 and CDR2: DFQATT and SNEGSKA (reference sequence). CDR3 nucleotides: TGCAGTGCTCACAGTTGGGACCATGGGCCCTGTATATCCATTGAAGAGACCCAGTACTTC. This sequence encodes CSAHSWDHGPCISIEETQYF.

The chain is built from TRBV7-3 and TRBJ1-4; D call uncertain. Trimming removed 5 bases from V and 2 bases from J, with 6 bases in between. The germline V gene has CDR1 SGHTA and CDR2 FQGTGA. This CDR3 spans 13 amino acids. CDR3 residues: CASSLRTNEKLFF. CDR3 nucleotide sequence: TGTGCCAGCAGCCTAAGGACTAATGAAAAACTGTTTTTT.

In this sample, this clonotype turned up many times. The chain recombines TRBV11-2 with TRBJ1-1; D not certain. V was clipped by 1 base and J by 0 bases, with 12 bases between them. The CDR3 is 16 amino acids. Germline V CDR1 and CDR2: SGHAT, FQNNGV. CDR3 bases: TGTGCCAGCAGCTTAGGGTACGGCTACATGAACACTGAAGCTTTCTTT. It encodes CASSLGYGYMNTEAFF.